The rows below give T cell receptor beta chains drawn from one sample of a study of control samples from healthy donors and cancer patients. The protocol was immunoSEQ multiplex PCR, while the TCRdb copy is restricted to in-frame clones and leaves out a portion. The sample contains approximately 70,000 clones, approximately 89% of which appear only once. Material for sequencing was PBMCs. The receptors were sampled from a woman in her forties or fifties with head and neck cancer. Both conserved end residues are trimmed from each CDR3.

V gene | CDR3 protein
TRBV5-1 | ASSLGQATNVLT
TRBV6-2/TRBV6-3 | ASSYSMGDLSNQPQH
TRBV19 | ATSGQGGSGNQPQH
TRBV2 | ASRTTISPLH
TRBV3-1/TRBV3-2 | ASSKDSGQTTEAF
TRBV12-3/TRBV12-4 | ASSFGGRAEAF
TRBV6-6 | ASSYGGAGTEAF
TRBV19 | ASSMGQGLAGHNEQF
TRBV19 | ASSLGQEGNYGYT
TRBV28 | ASSPTTMGQIYNSPLH
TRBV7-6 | ASSLEGWVGTDTQY
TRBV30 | AWSAEGNQPQH
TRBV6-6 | ASSYSTAIDGYT
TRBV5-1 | ASSAGQGEVEKLF
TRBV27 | ASSLRSGANVLT
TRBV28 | ASSTQTPQRGGRGNEQY
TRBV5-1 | ASSSSPTGRSSYEQY
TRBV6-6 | ASKVERREKLF
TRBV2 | ASSDKDLTSAPLH
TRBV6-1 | ASSEVGAWEQY
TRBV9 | ASSPGQEFYEQY
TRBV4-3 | ASSQDWAPLEKLF
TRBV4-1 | ASSPTSGGAADTQY
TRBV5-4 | ASSLAQGGMANSPLH
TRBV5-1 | ASSLRQARGGGNEKLF
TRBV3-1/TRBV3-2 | ASSQDLPGSYNEQF
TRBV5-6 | ASSWRLRGSYNEQF
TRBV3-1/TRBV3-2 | ASSPSDRNYGYT
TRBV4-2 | ASSQSNRDRRFHTEAF
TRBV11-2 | ASSRGQSIANTGELF
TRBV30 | AWTRGGNTGELF
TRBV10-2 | ASSATGDSGNTIY
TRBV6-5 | ASSSPLGRGETQY
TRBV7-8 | ASSPTVDRAFYNEQF
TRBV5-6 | ASSLGLGGYGYT
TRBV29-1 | SVERETQY
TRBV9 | ASSVGPKDTEAF
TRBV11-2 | ASSFGTVGNTIY
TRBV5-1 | ASSLRTSGGTDTQY
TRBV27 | ASSAQGFQNQPQH
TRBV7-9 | ASSSPRGVANTEAF
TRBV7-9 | ASSVVAGGTRGTQY
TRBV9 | ASSREQSWGETQY
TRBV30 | AWSGLGKGITEAF
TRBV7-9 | ASSHPGQSSGNTIY
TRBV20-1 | SATDEGRGFGEKLF
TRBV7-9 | ASSRTGGEKLF
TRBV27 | ASSPHGQGNYGYT
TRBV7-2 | ASSLQGGNTEAF
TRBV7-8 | ASSLTQGYNYEQY